Below, 14 T cell receptor beta chains from the same sample are listed, as sequenced in a study of spatial heterogeneity in lung cancer. TCRdb called the 5' RACE reads again in MiXCR, with one record for every CDR3 protein. This sample yields about 2,600 distinct CDR3 sequences, of which about 7.3% are seen a single time; roughly 25% belongs to the top ten. Study-wide findings and caveats: Tumor mutation counts were tracked by expanded intratumoral alpha and beta TCR counts.

The antigens for these receptors are not known. Time point reported: sample taken at primary tumor resection. Sequences were derived from lung tumor tissue, sampled at surgery. These receptors were obtained from a male donor with early-stage non-small cell lung cancer.

This chain joins TRBV10-3 and TRBJ2-1; no clear D. CDR3 length: 14 residues. V lost 4 bases and J lost 4, with 11 bases in between. Germline values: CDR1 ENHRY, CDR2 SYGVKD. CDR3 amino acids: CAISGPAPYNEQFF. In DNA, the CDR3 is TGTGCCATCAGTGGCCCGGCCCCTTACAATGAGCAGTTCTTC.

This clonotype was recorded at least ten times. The chain has TRBV7-8 and TRBJ2-1; 14 bases match TRBD2. The germline V gene encodes CDR1 SGHVS and CDR2 FQNEAQ. CDR3 length: 18 residues. J lost 0 bases, V lost 3 bases, and 4 bases had no gene match. The DNA of the CDR3 is TGTGCCAGCAGCTTTGGACTAGCGGGGGGCCTCTCCTACAATGAGCAGTTCTTC. Translated: CASSFGLAGGLSYNEQFF.

The chain is built from TRBV20-1 and TRBJ2-5; D is unresolved. V lost 3 bases and J lost 5, with 10 bases in between. CDR1 and CDR2 (germline): DFQATT, SNEGSKA (reference sequence). The CDR3 runs 12 residues. CDR3 sequence reads: CSARWDTETQYF. CDR3 nucleotide sequence: TGCAGTGCTAGGTGGGATACGGAGACCCAGTACTTC.

This clonotype is deemed medium-sized. This rearrangement joins TRBV9 to TRBJ1-3; 9 nucleotides align to TRBD1. The CDR3 extends over 13 amino acids. The ends lost 3 bases at V and 13 bases at J; junction bases unmatched: 8. Germline V lookup: CDR1 SGDLS, CDR2 YYNGEE. The DNA of the CDR3 is TGTGCCAGCAGCGACGGACAGGGGAGGTCTATATATTTT. Amino acid sequence: CASSDGQGRSIYF.

By share, this clonotype ranks as medium-sized. The V call is TRBV12-5, the J call TRBJ2-1, with TRBD2 matching 10 bases. The CDR3 consists of 14 residues. The germline V gene has CDR1 LGHNT and CDR2 FRNRAP. The V and J ends lost 6 bases and 4 bases, in that order; junction bases with no gene match: 3. The CDR3 here is CASGSGGAYNEQFF. In DNA, the CDR3 is TGTGCTAGTGGGAGCGGGGGGGCGTACAATGAGCAGTTCTTC. Full variable domain (outside the CDR3, taken from reference TRBV12-5 and TRBJ2-1): DARVTQTPRHKVTEMGQEVTMRCQPILGHNTVFWYRQTMMQGLELLAYFRNRAPLDDSGMPKDRFSAEMPDATLATLKIQPSEPRDSAVYFCASGSGGAYNEQFFGPGTRLTVL.

By sample fraction, this clonotype is medium-sized. The V and J genes are TRBV5-4 and TRBJ2-3, with 8 bases aligning to TRBD2. Trimming took 4 bases from V and 4 from J; bases not matched to a gene: 5. Germline loops: CDR1 SGHNT, CDR2 YYREEE (reference sequence). The CDR3 sequence is 14 residues long. The CDR3 region has the DNA TGTGCCAGCAGCCTGCGACTAGCGCCAGATACGCAGTATTTT. This sequence encodes CASSLRLAPDTQYF. The whole variable domain, filled in from reference TRBV5-4 and TRBJ2-3, reads ETGVTQSPTHLIKTRGQQVTLRCSSQSGHNTVSWYQQALGQGPQFIFQYYREEENGRGNFPPRFSGLQFPNYSSELNVNALELDDSALYLCASSLRLAPDTQYFGPGTRLTVL.

This clonotype was seen ten or more times. The rearrangement links TRBV18 to TRBJ1-5; D ambiguous. Between the trimmed V and J ends, which lost 3 bases and 0 bases, there was a span of 6 bases. Germline CDR1 KGHSH, CDR2 LQKENI. This CDR3 is built from 14 residues. Written as DNA, the CDR3 is TGTGCCAGCTCACCGGGATATAGCAATCAGCCCCAGCATTTT. Protein sequence: CASSPGYSNQPQHF.

This clonotype is medium-sized by share. This sequence joins TRBV7-2 and TRBJ2-3; D may be TRBD2 (5 bases). Trimming cost V 6 bases and J 6 bases, with 10 bases left between them. The CDR3 extends over 12 amino acids. The germline CDR1 and CDR2 sequences are SGHTA and FQGNSA. The CDR3 nucleotides are TGTGCCAGCAGGGTGGCGGGTGATACGCAGTATTTT. Translated, it gives CASRVAGDTQYF.

In this sample, this clonotype is medium-sized. J is TRBJ2-1 and V is TRBV24-1; D is unresolved. CDR3 length: 16 residues. CDR1 and CDR2 (germline): KGHDR, SFDVKD. Trimming removed 0 bases from V and 7 bases from J, with 15 bases in between. The CDR3 nucleotides read TGTGCCACCAGTGATTTGTCCCCCGGTGGGCGAAATGAGCAGTTCTTC. This translates into CATSDLSPGGRNEQFF.

This clonotype is medium-sized by share. The rearrangement links TRBV28 to TRBJ2-7; 13 bases align to TRBD2. The CDR3 runs to 15 residues. The J segment lost 3 bases and the V segment lost 4 bases, leaving 3 bases of the junction unmatched. Per the germline V gene, CDR1 is MDHEN and CDR2 is SYDVKM. The CDR3 region has the DNA TGTGCCAGCAGTTCCGGGACTAGCGGGGTCTACGAGCAGTACTTC. This encodes CASSSGTSGVYEQYF.

This clonotype is categorized as medium-sized. The chain joins TRBV4-3 to TRBJ1-2; no clear D gene. The germline V gene encodes CDR1 LGHNA and CDR2 YSLEER. The CDR3 runs 14 residues. Trimming took 0 bases from V and 4 from J, leaving 9 bases between them. CDR3 sequence reads: CASSQELAIYGYTF. The CDR3, as DNA: TGCGCCAGCAGCCAAGAGTTGGCGATCTATGGCTACACCTTC.

This clonotype came up a few times. The chain uses TRBV28 and TRBJ1-1; D is unresolved. Deletions cut 8 bases from V and 11 bases from J, with 15 bases between. Germline-derived CDR1 and CDR2 are MDHEN and SYDVKM. This CDR3 is 11 amino acids long. The CDR3 here is CASRGRFGAFF. Written as DNA, the CDR3 is TGTGCCAGCCGAGGACGGTTTGGGGCTTTCTTT. The full variable domain, in which reference TRBV28 and TRBJ1-1 provide the parts outside the CDR3, is DVKVTQSSRYLVKRTGEKVFLECVQDMDHENMFWYRQDPGLGLRLIYFSYDVKMKEKGDIPEGYSVSREKKERFSLILESASTNQTSMYLCASRGRFGAFFGQGTRLTVV.

By share, this clonotype ranks as medium-sized. At one boundary the junction diverges from the germline segment, which might be a read error. The CDR3 bases are TGCAGTGCCAGAGAGGGGGGGAGGACCTACAATGAGCAGTTCTTC. It translates to CSAREGGRTYNEQFF. V and J are TRBV20-1 and TRBJ2-1, with D possibly matching TRBD2 (7 bases). CDR3 length: 15 amino acids. The germline V gene encodes CDR1 DFQATT and CDR2 SNEGSKA (reference sequence).

This clonotype is judged medium-sized (0.01 to 0.1%). The chain recombines TRBV28 with TRBJ2-7; D is uncertain. CDR1 MDHEN and CDR2 SYDVKM come from the germline V gene. Trimming removed 3 bases at V and 2 bases at J, with 8 bases between. The CDR3 extends over 13 amino acids. CDR3 nucleotides: TGTGCCAGCAGTTTGACTTTCCCCTACGAGCAGTACTTC. Residues: CASSLTFPYEQYF.